This TCR beta chain was documented in a study of T cells in Graves' hyperthyroidism and ophthalmopathy. Investigators excluded patients with uncontrolled infection, other autoimmune disease, pregnancy or lactation. TCR beta CDR3 regions were amplified from RNA. The HTBI primer set drove a first-round RT-PCR of the TCR CDR3. MiXCR, run by TCRdb on the multiplex PCR reads, gives a single entry per CDR3 protein. The table lists under 500,000 distinct CDR3 sequences, over 12% of them singletons. In its sample, this clonotype was seen a few times. Germline V gene sequence: CDR1 LNHDA, CDR2 SQIVND (reference sequence). This CDR3 region has 18 residues. Trimming left V 4 bases short and J 7 bases short, with 26 bases between.

The rearrangement links TRBV19 to TRBJ2-1; TRBD2 might be the D (5 bases). Sequencing was done on a sample of blood. The clonotype originates from a man between 50 and 59 years old with Graves' ophthalmopathy. The CDR3 nucleotides are TGTGCCAGTAGTACCCTCTCGGGGATTCGGATGAAAGGTAATGAGCAGTTCTTC. As protein: CASSTLSGIRMKGNEQFF. Looking up the rest from reference TRBV19 and TRBJ2-1 gives the full variable domain: DGGITQSPKYLFRKEGQNVTLSCEQNLNHDAMYWYRQDPGQGLRLIYYSQIVNDFQKGDIAEGYSVSREKKESFPLTVTSAQKNPTAFYLCASSTLSGIRMKGNEQFFGPGTRLTVL.